The rows below give T cell receptor beta chains drawn from one sample of a study of T cell responses to AZD1222 COVID-19 vaccine. Sequenced by immunoSEQ multiplex PCR; TCRdb stores in-frame clones only, minus some. This sample has approximately 100,000 clones; about 90% occur once, and the top ten carry roughly 4.3%. Sample: peripheral blood, taken 28 days after the second AZD1222 dose. These receptors were taken from an adult who received the AZD1222 COVID-19 vaccine. CDR3s include the opening cysteine and the closing phenylalanine or tryptophan. D genes are given only for firm matches. Size is stated for part of the rows, as once, few or many counts, or as a class when the clone is expanded.

D,J,V,size,DNA,CDR3
TRBD2,TRBJ2-1,TRBV6-1,few,TGTGCCAGCAGTGAGGCTAGCGGGACAAATGAGCAGTTCTTC,CASSEASGTNEQFF
-,TRBJ1-6,TRBV4-3,-,TGCGCCAGCAGCCAAGACAGGGGAATGAATTCACCCCTCCACTTT,CASSQDRGMNSPLHF
TRBD2,TRBJ2-7,TRBV29-1,-,TGCAGCGCTGCGGGACTAGCGGACTACGAGCAGTACTTC,CSAAGLADYEQYF
TRBD1,TRBJ2-7,TRBV4-3,-,TGCGCCAGCAGCCAAGAAGGATGGTTCCGGACAGGGTCCTACGAGCAGTACTTC,CASSQEGWFRTGSYEQYF
TRBD2,TRBJ2-7,TRBV11-1,-,TGTGCCAGCAGCCTAGGACTAGCGGGGGGGTCCTACGAGCAGTACTTC,CASSLGLAGGSYEQYF
-,TRBJ2-1,TRBV29-1,-,TGCAGCGTTAGTCTTGGGACCTACAATGAGCAGTTCTTC,CSVSLGTYNEQFF
TRBD1,TRBJ1-2,TRBV18,-,TGTGCCAGCTCTGGCCCGGGAGGGACAGGGGCTTCTTATGGCTACACCTTC,CASSGPGGTGASYGYTF
-,TRBJ2-5,TRBV9,-,TGTGCCAGCAGCCCACTCGGGGTAACGGGAGAGACCCAGTACTTC,CASSPLGVTGETQYF
-,TRBJ2-3,TRBV5-1,-,TGCGCCAGCAGCTTGGGCCGGGGGATATCAGATACGCAGTATTTT,CASSLGRGISDTQYF
TRBD1,TRBJ1-1,TRBV5-1,-,TGCGCCAGCACCTGGACAGGGGGAAACACTGAAGCTTTCTTT,CASTWTGGNTEAFF
-,TRBJ2-1,TRBV12-5,-,TGTGCTAGTGGGTGGGGCTTCACCTACAATGAGCAGTTCTTC,CASGWGFTYNEQFF